This entry lists 3 T cell receptor beta chains sequenced from one sample in a study of T cells after yellow fever vaccination. A single record per CDR3 protein comes from TCRdb applying MiXCR to the 5' RACE reads. The sample carries 300,000 to 350,000 distinct CDR3 sequences, approximately 4.2% recorded once. Sequenced material: PBMCs, taken 5 days after the yellow fever booster vaccination. The origin of the receptors is a man younger than 30 who received the YFV17D yellow fever vaccine.

This clonotype was detected ten times or more. J is TRBJ2-7 and V is TRBV20-1; TRBD2 agrees at 8 bases. V shed 3 bases and J 1 base; nucleotides not matched to a gene: 5. Germline V gene lookup returns CDR1 DFQATT and CDR2 SNEGSKA (reference sequence). The CDR3 is 14 residues long. CDR3 DNA sequence: TGCAGTGCTAGTATCGGGAGGGGGTCCTACGAGCAGTACTTC. Protein product: CSASIGRGSYEQYF.

The gene calls are TRBV19 and TRBJ2-3, with D perhaps given as TRBD1 or TRBD2 (6 bases each). CDR1 and CDR2 (germline): LNHDA, SQIVND (reference sequence). CDR3 length: 16 residues. V was trimmed by 5 bases and J by 6 bases, leaving 21 bases between them. DNA for the CDR3: TGTGCCAGTAGTCCCGCCGGGGGCGACTTTCCCGATACGCAGTATTTT. This encodes CASSPAGGDFPDTQYF.

This clonotype came up many times. A junction end diverges from the germline sequence, so it may reflect a read error. The rearrangement uses TRBV11-2 and TRBJ2-2; D ambiguous. CDR3 length: 13 amino acids. Germline V lookup: CDR1 SGHAT, CDR2 FQNNGV. CDR3 region: CSSSFRNTGELFF. The DNA of the CDR3 is TGTTCCAGCAGCTTCAGGAACACCGGGGAGCTGTTTTTT. Full variable domain (rest looked up from reference TRBV11-2 and TRBJ2-2): EAGVAQSPRYKIIEKRQSVAFWCNPISGHATLYWYQQILGQGPKLLIQFQNNGVVDDSQLPKDRFSAERLKGVDSTLKIQPAKLEDSAVYLCSSSFRNTGELFFGEGSRLTVL.